Reported below is one T cell receptor (beta chain). This clone was seen once. This clone's antigen is unknown. No clone much larger than this one lies a single base away; base qualities are absent. The record originates from a study of blood T cell repertoires in COVID-19 (dated by TCRdb to 2020 to 2022). Study-level background: Samples from collaborators originated in the United States, Italy and Spain and spanned both the acute and convalescent phases of COVID-19. The material from the prospective study consisted of cDNA or gDNA derived from T cells, B-cell-depleted T cells, or PBMCs. Subjects who had been exposed to COVID-19, were actively infected with it, or had recovered from it provided the deeply sampled blood TCRbeta repertoires that made up the dataset. The repertoires were released in a freely available public database meant as a resource for research on the immune response to SARS-CoV-2. The samples were drawn from the first 160 participants of the ongoing ImmuneRACE study and from about 1,200 subjects provided by 6 global collaborators. A de-identified subject ID, COVID-19 status, age in years and sex were almost always included in the sample metadata. Where HLA class I and class II types were available, the types were taken from metadata supplied by the sample provider, not from assay-based typing. Beyond this particular receptor, the publication reports: The amount of clinical and demographic metadata varied by source and participant and was provided uncurated.

V and J are trimmed by 7 bases and 4 bases, and the gene matches miss 4 bases of the junction. From a lookup of the germline V gene, CDR1 and CDR2 are SNHLY and FYNNEI. The CDR3 covers 14 residues, taking in both the cysteine and the phenylalanine. Here the CDR3 DNA is all that survives: 42 bases in frame from base 1. Whole blood was collected in K2EDTA tubes by collaborating institutions according to the institutions' own protocols. For TCRbeta analysis, collaborators shipped samples in one of three forms: frozen whole blood, isolated PBMCs, or DNA extracted from either of those sample types. TCRbeta CDR3 regions were amplified from genomic DNA using the immunoSEQ Assay, a bias-controlled multiplex PCR. In the original analysis: The number of nucleated cells in each sample was estimated from the amplification of reference gene primers within the assay. To quantify the absolute abundance of each unique TCRbeta CDR3 rearrangement, sequence reads were collapsed and filtered. Productive Simpson clonality was computed per sample as the square root of Simpson's diversity index over productive rearrangements. TCRdb took this table from immuneACCESS and kept in-frame rearrangements with V and J called. Such tables lack part of the clones; where checked against another copy, unresolved V genes explain under half of the gap, and the rest is unexplained. From that table come the V and J calls and clone size; the DNA was used to work out D and trimming. Present in this sample are around 28,000 clones, approximately 83% of which were seen just once. Roughly 25% of the sample comes from the top ten.

Here the chain combines TRBV2 and TRBJ1-6, with 7 bases matching TRBD1. Sequenced material: peripheral blood. The clonotype was recovered from a human donor in a cohort sampled during active COVID-19. This receptor has the CDR3 CASTLQGYNSPLHF. DNA sequence: TGTGCCAGCACACTACAGGGGTATAATTCACCCCTCCACTTT.